The 5 T cell receptor beta chains listed next were all sequenced from one sample in a study of tumour-infiltrating T cells in Burkitt lymphoma (dated by TCRdb to the early 2020s). The library came from the immunoSEQ multiplex PCR assay. Not all clones reach the TCRdb copy of this immuneACCESS table, which keeps in-frame sequences only. Checked studies attribute under half of the gap to unresolved V genes and leave the rest unexplained. The sample table lists 45,000 to 60,000 clones, about a third of them with a count of one. The ten top clones hold 2.9% of the sample. Sample: tumor tissue. These receptors all come from a human donor with Burkitt lymphoma.

J is TRBJ2-1 and V is TRBV9; a possible D gene is TRBD2 (5 bases). Between the trimmed V and J ends, which lost 0 bases and 6 bases, there was a span of 22 bases. CDR1 is SGDLS and CDR2 is YYNGEE in the germline V gene. This CDR3 has 18 residues. CDR3 nucleotides: TGTGCCAGCAGCGTAGGCCCCACGGGAAGCACCTTAATCAATGAGCAGTTCTTC. As protein: CASSVGPTGSTLINEQFF.

This clone was observed a few times. J is TRBJ1-2 and V is TRBV7-9, with 9 nucleotides matching TRBD1. There are 16 residues in the CDR3. With V trimmed by 0 bases and J by 8 bases, 10 bases remained unmatched. Germline V gives CDR1 SEHNR, CDR2 FQNEAQ (reference sequence). The CDR3 reads CASSLAGTGILRGYTF. The CDR3 coding sequence is TGTGCCAGCAGCTTAGCGGGGACAGGGATCCTGAGGGGCTACACCTTC.

The V gene is TRBV5-1, the J gene TRBJ2-1, with D unresolved. The CDR3 has 14 amino acids. Germline V CDR1 and CDR2: SGHRS, YFSETQ. Trimming pared 0 bases from V and 9 bases from J, leaving 13 bases between. Here the CDR3 DNA reads TGCGCCAGCAGCTTGGGCCCCTTTGTGGGTGAGCAGTTCTTC. Translating gives CASSLGPFVGEQFF.

The rearrangement joins TRBV7-2 to TRBJ1-2; 9 bases fit TRBD1. Germline loops: CDR1 SGHTA, CDR2 FQGNSA. J gave up 8 bases and V 4 bases, and 5 bases lay outside the gene matches. This CDR3 has 13 amino acids. The DNA of the CDR3 is TGTGCCAGCAGCTCCCGGGACAGGGACGGCTACACCTTC. Its translation: CASSSRDRDGYTF.

The CDR3 region is CVRIRNQPQHF. CDR3 DNA sequence: TGTGTCAGAATCAGGAATCAGCCCCAGCATTTT. This chain connects TRBV7-5 to TRBJ1-5; the table's TRBD1 call for D was not verified on the DNA. TRBV7-5 is a pseudogene segment. The CDR3 totals 11 residues.